This T cell receptor beta chain was captured by sequencing in a study of blood T cell repertoires in COVID-19. Per the study methods: Reference gene primer amplification gave estimated nucleated cell counts. The table came from immunoSEQ multiplex PCR; TCRdb's copy has only in-frame clones and leaves some out. The V and J calls and clone size were taken over from that table, and D and trimming were inferred from the DNA. The sample lists over 150,000 clones, around 80% occurring once. V was shortened by 5 bases and J by 3 bases, with 19 bases between the two germline ends. CDR3 length: 16 residues. The V gene's germline CDR1 is SEHNR and CDR2 FQNEAQ (reference sequence). Participants spanned ages about 18 to 90 years and resided in around 25 US areas. Cohort allocation depended upon clinical history that participants reported. Two negative PCRs, clearance, or symptom resolution characterized the recovered Cohort 3 donors.

The sequenced sample was PBMCs or T cells enriched from blood (not recorded which). The chain links TRBV7-9 to TRBJ1-1; D is perhaps TRBD1 (5 bases). The receptor was derived from a man in his forties or fifties who had recovered from COVID-19. CDR3 loop: CASSTPGRSVDTEAFF. The DNA of the CDR3 is TGTGCCAGCAGCACCCCAGGGCGTTCCGTCGACACTGAAGCTTTCTTT.